The text below deals with one TCR beta chain. Antigen unknown. The data originate from a study of OX40 agonist ivuxolimab in advanced cancers. Findings and caveats of the study: Dose levels from 0.1 to 3.0 mg/kg saw CD4+ and CD8+ blood T cells expand clonally by week 6.

Only in-frame clones appear in the TCRdb table, and some are missing; sequencing was by immunoSEQ multiplex PCR. Altogether 5,000 to 7,500 clones are present, around 79% being singletons, with the ten largest covering 28%. The TCR originated in an adult with an advanced solid tumor such as melanoma, head and neck, liver or kidney cancer. Specimen: CD4+ or CD8+ T cells sorted from blood, collected in a trial of the OX40 agonist ivuxolimab.

DNA for the CDR3: TGCAGTGCTAGGGAGGGGCATGAGCAGTTCTTC. Protein sequence: CSAREGHEQFF. The genes are TRBV20-1 and TRBJ2-1; possible D gene TRBD2, 6 bases. From germline, CDR1 is DFQATT and CDR2 SNEGSKA (reference sequence). V was trimmed by 3 bases and J by 8 bases, leaving 8 bases between them. CDR3 size: 11 residues.